The entry below gives a single TCR beta chain sequence along with its context. Sequenced by immunoSEQ multiplex PCR; TCRdb stores in-frame clones only, minus some. The sample lists about 14,000 clones; under 85% were seen once. The data are from a study of neoadjuvant anti-PD-1 for oral cavity cancer. Time point indicated: after neoadjuvant nivolumab, at surgical resection. CDR1 is SGHVS and CDR2 is FNYEAQ in the germline V gene. Losses at the gene ends were 4 bases for V and 4 bases for J; bases not matched to a gene: 7. This CDR3 comprises 15 residues. This sequence was found in a person between 35 and 79 years old with oral cavity squamous cell carcinoma. The V and J genes are TRBV7-6 and TRBJ1-5; 7 positions agree with TRBD1. Sequenced material: PBMCs, taken after nivolumab (anti-PD-1) treatment. CDR3 DNA: TGTGCCAGCAGCTCCACAGGGGCGCCAAATCAGCCCCAGCATTTT. Amino acid sequence: CASSSTGAPNQPQHF.